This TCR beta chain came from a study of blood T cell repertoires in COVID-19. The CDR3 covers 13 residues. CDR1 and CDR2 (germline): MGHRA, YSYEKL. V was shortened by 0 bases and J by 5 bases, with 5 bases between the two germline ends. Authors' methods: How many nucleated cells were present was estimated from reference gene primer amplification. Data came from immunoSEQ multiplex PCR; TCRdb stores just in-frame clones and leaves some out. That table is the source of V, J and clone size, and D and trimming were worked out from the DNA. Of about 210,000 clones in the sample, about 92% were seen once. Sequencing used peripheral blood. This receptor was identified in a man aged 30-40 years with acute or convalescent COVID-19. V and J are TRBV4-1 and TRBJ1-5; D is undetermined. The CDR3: CASSQDLYQPQHF. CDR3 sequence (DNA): TGCGCCAGCAGCCAAGATCTGTATCAGCCCCAGCATTTT.